These 27 T cell receptor beta chains were sequenced from one sample in a study of T cells in Graves' hyperthyroidism and ophthalmopathy. Amplified regions were TCR beta CDR3 sequences from RNA transcripts. First-round RT-PCR of the TCR CDR3 relied on the HTBI primer set. TCRdb independently ran MiXCR on the multiplex PCR reads; one entry per CDR3 protein. The sample consists of hundreds of thousands of distinct CDR3 sequences, approximately 15% of them appearing once. Sequenced material: blood. The receptor source for this set is a woman in her thirties or forties with Graves' hyperthyroidism.

The rearrangement uses TRBV14 and TRBJ1-1; 7 bases match TRBD1. From germline, CDR1 is SGHDN and CDR2 FVKESK. The CDR3 extends over 15 amino acids. After removal of 1 base from V and 0 bases from J, the junction contained 2 bases not matched to a gene. The chain's CDR3 is CASSQAGGVNTEAFF. The DNA of the CDR3 is TGTGCCAGCAGCCAAGCAGGGGGAGTGAACACTGAAGCTTTCTTT.

The CDR3 sequence is CASSQAHSLGNQPQHF. CDR3 DNA sequence: TGCGCCAGCAGCCAAGCGCACTCACTCGGGAATCAGCCCCAGCATTTT. The rearrangement links TRBV4-1 to TRBJ1-5, with D unclear. Trimming removed 1 base at V and 4 bases at J, with 14 bases between. CDR1 and CDR2 from the germline V gene are MGHRA and YSYEKL. CDR3 size: 16 residues.

This clonotype was seen repeatedly, ten times or more. The chain employs TRBV30 and TRBJ2-7; D is possibly TRBD2 (6 bases). CDR1 is GTSNPN and CDR2 is SVGIG in the germline V gene (reference sequence). The CDR3 is 13 residues long. The germline V and J ends were trimmed by 5 bases and 4 bases, with 15 bases remaining between them. CDR3 nucleotide sequence: TGTGCCTGGGCTACCGGGAGCCAGTACGAGCAGTACTTC. Its translation is CAWATGSQYEQYF.

The chain links TRBV12-3 or TRBV12-4 to TRBJ2-1; 12 nucleotides line up with TRBD2. V was clipped by 3 bases and J by 7 bases; unmatched bases: 10. The CDR3 consists of 17 residues. The chain's CDR3 is CASSLYASGRAGNEQFF. CDR3 DNA sequence: TGTGCCAGCAGTTTGTATGCTAGCGGGAGGGCCGGGAATGAGCAGTTCTTC.

This clonotype was counted only a few times. This chain connects TRBV4-1 to TRBJ2-5, with D uncertain. With 4 bases removed from V and 5 bases from J, the gap between germline ends came to 17 bases. CDR3 length: 15 residues. CDR1 and CDR2 (germline): MGHRA, YSYEKL. CDR3 sequence: CASSRQSDSRETQYF. Here the CDR3 DNA reads TGCGCCAGCAGCCGGCAGTCGGATAGTCGCGAGACCCAGTACTTC.

This clonotype was seen at least ten times. The gene calls are TRBV7-2 and TRBJ2-7, with TRBD2 matching 8 bases. V trimming: 5 bases; J trimming: 4 bases; junction bases outside the gene matches: 7. Germline V lookup: CDR1 SGHTA, CDR2 FQGNSA. The CDR3 is 14 amino acids. This CDR3 reads CASSQERERYEQYF. The CDR3 nucleotides read TGTGCCAGCAGCCAAGAGCGGGAGCGATACGAGCAGTACTTC.

This clonotype was counted many times. The chain uses TRBV3-1 and TRBJ1-1; D may be TRBD1 (5 bases). The germline gives CDR1 LGHDT, CDR2 YNNKEL (reference sequence). This CDR3 is 18 amino acids long. Trimming removed 4 bases from V and 0 bases from J, with 21 bases in between. CDR3 coding DNA: TGTGCCAGCAGCCCCTACCAAAACCGGGACGGGATGAACACTGAAGCTTTCTTT. Translated, it gives CASSPYQNRDGMNTEAFF.

V and J are TRBV20-1 and TRBJ2-2, with 8 bases aligning to TRBD2. This CDR3 has 15 amino acids. Germline V CDR1 and CDR2: DFQATT, SNEGSKA (reference sequence). V shed 6 bases, J shed 1 base, and the junction held 7 bases outside the gene matches. CDR3 protein: CSALGGGRNTGELFF. CDR3 coding DNA: TGCAGTGCCCTCGGGGGGGGAAGGAACACCGGGGAGCTGTTTTTT.

The J gene is TRBJ2-1, the V gene TRBV6-2 or TRBV6-3, with D unclear. Trimming removed 0 bases from V and 10 bases from J, with 16 bases in between. Germline CDR1 MNHEY, CDR2 SVGEGT. The CDR3 runs 15 residues. In nucleotides, the CDR3 is TGTGCCAGCAGTTACTCGGCCTCTCTAAAGGAGGAGCAGTTCTTC. This encodes CASSYSASLKEEQFF.

About this clonotype: One base away lies a much larger clone, so this may be a sequencing read error. This chain connects TRBV5-4 to TRBJ2-2; D possibly corresponds to TRBD2 (6 bases). Per the germline V gene, CDR1 is SGHNT and CDR2 is YYREEE (reference sequence). The CDR3 is made up of 14 amino acids. The DNA for the CDR3 is TGTGCCAGCGGCTTGTGGGGGGACACCGGGGAGCTGTTTTTT. This sequence encodes CASGLWGDTGELFF.

In this sample, this clonotype turned up many times. This chain joins TRBV11-2 and TRBJ2-1; 13 bases agree with TRBD2. The CDR3 is 21 residues long. V shed 5 bases and J 0 bases; nucleotides not matched to a gene: 16. In germline, CDR1 is SGHAT, CDR2 FQNNGV. In DNA form, the CDR3 reads TGTGCCAGCAGCCCGAATTCTCCGGGACTAGCGGGACAGAGCTCCTACAATGAGCAGTTCTTC. Protein: CASSPNSPGLAGQSSYNEQFF.

This clonotype was picked up a small number of times. The rearrangement uses TRBV6-1 and TRBJ1-3; D perhaps matches TRBD1 (6 bases). CDR3 size: 14 residues. Germline V CDR1 and CDR2: MNHNS, SASEGT. Trimming removed 8 bases at V and 4 bases at J, with 15 bases between. CDR3 bases: TGTGCCAGCGGCCCACAGGGATACGGAAACACCATATATTTT. This gives the protein CASGPQGYGNTIYF.

In this sample, this clonotype turned up many times. The V call is TRBV11-2, the J call TRBJ2-7, with D perhaps TRBD2 (6 bases). V lost 4 bases and J 2 bases, leaving 15 bases between the germline ends. Germline V gene lookup returns CDR1 SGHAT and CDR2 FQNNGV. The CDR3 covers 15 residues. CDR3 DNA: TGTGCCAGCAGCTCCGACGGGGGAGCGGCCTACGAGCAGTACTTC. Translated: CASSSDGGAAYEQYF.

This clonotype was observed many times. The chain combines TRBV18 with TRBJ2-7, with TRBD2 as a possible D gene (6 bases). Germline values: CDR1 KGHSH, CDR2 LQKENI. Trimming removed 3 bases from V and 7 bases from J, with 19 bases in between. There are 15 residues in the CDR3. The CDR3 DNA is TGTGCCAGCTCACCTCCGGGAGCACCCCTAGAGGAGCAGTACTTC. Its protein is CASSPPGAPLEEQYF.

This clonotype occurred many times. CDR3 nucleotides: TGTGCCAGCAGTTCCGGGACTTTTAACACCGGGGAGCTGTTTTTT. It yields the protein CASSSGTFNTGELFF. V gene TRBV28 combines with J gene TRBJ2-2, with a tentative D call TRBD2 (6 bases). Germline CDR1 MDHEN, CDR2 SYDVKM. Trimming cost V 4 bases and J 2 bases, with 11 bases left between them. The CDR3 is made up of 15 amino acids.

The J gene is TRBJ2-1, the V gene TRBV30; either TRBD1 or TRBD2 may supply D (5 bases each). V was clipped by 3 bases and J by 7 bases, with 13 bases between them. The CDR3 has 13 amino acids. Germline CDR1 and CDR2: GTSNPN and SVGIG (reference sequence). CDR3 region: CAWRGPGFNEQFF. CDR3 nucleotides: TGTGCCTGGAGGGGACCAGGGTTTAATGAGCAGTTCTTC.

This clonotype was recorded many times. V and J are TRBV28 and TRBJ1-5; 11 bases are a match to TRBD1. J gave up 5 bases and V 8 bases, and 2 bases lay outside the gene matches. The CDR3 consists of 13 residues. Germline CDR1 and CDR2: MDHEN and SYDVKM. In DNA form, the CDR3 reads TGTGCCAGCCGGGACAGGGGGGATCAGCCCCAGCATTTT. Its protein product is CASRDRGDQPQHF.

This clonotype was detected many times. As DNA, the CDR3 is TGTGCCAGCAGCTTAGGGGACAGAATGAACACTGAAGCTTTCTTT. It yields the protein CASSLGDRMNTEAFF. The V gene is TRBV11-2, the J gene TRBJ1-1, with 7 bases lining up with TRBD1. The CDR3 spans 15 residues. V shed 1 base, J shed 0 bases, and the junction held 2 bases outside the gene matches. Looked up from germline, CDR1 is SGHAT and CDR2 is FQNNGV.

In its sample, this clonotype was seen many times. The chain is built from TRBV12-3 or TRBV12-4 and TRBJ2-1, with D possibly TRBD2 on 6 matching bases. The CDR3 loop spans 15 amino acids. V lost 6 bases, J lost 0 bases, and 12 bases lay in between. This CDR3 is CASRGGPSSYNEQFF. In DNA form, the CDR3 reads TGTGCCAGCAGGGGGGGACCAAGCTCCTACAATGAGCAGTTCTTC.

There are many counts of this clonotype. CDR3 protein: CASSLAFGGIGELFF. For the CDR3, the DNA is TGTGCCAGCAGCTTAGCATTCGGTGGGATCGGGGAGCTGTTTTTT. The rearrangement joins TRBV7-8 to TRBJ2-2; unclear D gene. V lost 0 bases and J 7 bases, leaving 12 bases between the germline ends. This CDR3 comprises 15 residues. Per the germline V gene, CDR1 is SGHVS and CDR2 is FQNEAQ.

The DNA of the CDR3 is TGTGCCAGCACCCGGGCCCCTGGGGAGCTGTTTTTT. Its protein is CASTRAPGELFF. The chain couples TRBV25-1 to TRBJ2-2; D not certain. Trimming cost V 7 bases and J 8 bases, with 11 bases left between them. CDR1 is MGHDK, CDR2 SYGVNS, per germline. The CDR3 loop spans 12 amino acids.

V usage is TRBV7-9 and J usage is TRBJ1-1; TRBD1 aligns across 11 bases. V was pared by 1 base and J by 5 bases, with 12 bases of the junction left unmatched. The CDR3 has 18 amino acids. Germline loops: CDR1 SEHNR, CDR2 FQNEAQ (reference sequence). The CDR3 region has the DNA TGTGCCAGCAGCTTAGTGCGAGGACAGGGGGCCCGATGGACTGAAGCTTTCTTT. Protein product: CASSLVRGQGARWTEAFF.

The chain has TRBV15 and TRBJ1-1; maybe TRBD1 (5 bases). Deletions cut 0 bases from V and 7 bases from J, with 12 bases between. This CDR3 is built from 14 residues. Germline CDR1 is LNHNV and CDR2 is YYDKDF (reference sequence). CDR3 DNA: TGTGCCACCAGCAGAGACGTGACAGCCAGTGAAGCTTTCTTT. Its translation is CATSRDVTASEAFF.

The sample holds many counts of this clonotype. V is TRBV2 and J is TRBJ1-4; weak D call: TRBD1 (5 bases). Germline V gives CDR1 SNHLY, CDR2 FYNNEI. V dropped 10 bases and J dropped 0 bases, with 15 bases sitting between them. This CDR3 contains 15 residues. The CDR3 here is CATGGAMTTNEKLFF. The CDR3 nucleotides read TGTGCCACGGGGGGAGCTATGACAACTAATGAAAAACTGTTTTTT.

The chain is built from TRBV27 and TRBJ2-2, with 15 bases fitting TRBD2. The length of the CDR3 is 15 residues. The trim removed 8 bases at V and 8 bases at J, leaving 6 bases unmatched. Per the germline V gene, CDR1 is MNHEY and CDR2 is SMNVEV (reference sequence). Here the CDR3 DNA reads TGTGCCAGCCGGAGGACTAGCGGGAGGGTTGGGGAGCTGTTTTTT. It is translated as CASRRTSGRVGELFF.

This clonotype was counted at least ten times. This chain links TRBV12-3 or TRBV12-4 with TRBJ2-3; D perhaps matches TRBD2 (7 bases). The V and J ends lost 3 bases and 5 bases respectively, with 21 bases between them. The CDR3 runs 17 residues. This chain's CDR3 is CASSFGLGAGVGDTQYF. Here the CDR3 DNA reads TGTGCCAGCAGTTTTGGGTTGGGGGCGGGAGTAGGAGATACGCAGTATTTT.

In this sample, this clonotype turned up a few times. The chain recombines TRBV9 with TRBJ1-3; no definite D call. V lost 0 bases, J lost 0 bases, and 13 bases lay in between. The CDR3 contains 17 residues. CDR1 and CDR2 from the germline V gene are SGDLS and YYNGEE. CDR3 amino acids: CASSVGIGQYSGNTIYF. DNA of the CDR3: TGTGCCAGCAGCGTAGGGATTGGGCAGTACTCTGGAAACACCATATATTTT.